The source of this T cell receptor (beta chain) is a study of blood T cell repertoires in COVID-19. The repertoire was sequenced with immunoSEQ multiplex PCR; TCRdb's copy has only in-frame clones and lacks some. This sample has roughly 39,000 clones; about 85% occur once, and the top ten carry 9.6%. The germline CDR1 and CDR2 sequences are SGDLS and YYNGEE. Trimming left V 3 bases short and J 0 bases short, with 9 bases between. CDR3 length: 15 amino acids. The chain has TRBV9 and TRBJ1-4; the D gene is possibly TRBD1 (5 bases). The clonotype originates from a woman over 75 with active COVID-19. Source material: peripheral blood. CDR3 residues: CASSGGPATNEKLFF. Here the CDR3 DNA reads TGTGCCAGCAGCGGGGGCCCGGCAACTAATGAAAAACTGTTTTTT.